One sample yielded the 8 T cell receptor beta chains listed below, sequenced in a study of cytomegalovirus exposure and HLA in healthy donors. With 60 Vbeta and 13 Jbeta primers, the PCR was carried out. Sequenced by immunoSEQ multiplex PCR; TCRdb stores in-frame clones only, minus some. Among around 190,000 clones listed, around 88% were seen once. What was sequenced was PBMCs. These receptors were taken from a woman in her thirties in good health and CMV-seronegative.

The V and J genes are TRBV7-2 and TRBJ2-2, with 8 bases fitting TRBD2. Germline V gives CDR1 SGHTA, CDR2 FQGNSA. V dropped 4 bases and J dropped 6; count of bases not matched to a gene: 7. This CDR3 contains 15 residues. The CDR3 region is CASSSTSAGAGELFF. The CDR3 DNA follows: TGTGCCAGCAGCTCGACTAGCGCGGGGGCCGGGGAGCTGTTTTTT.

V is TRBV5-6 and J is TRBJ2-1, with 12 bases identical to TRBD2. CDR3 length: 16 amino acids. CDR1 is SGHDT and CDR2 is YYEEEE in the germline V gene. With V trimmed by 0 bases and J by 6 bases, 4 bases remained unmatched. The CDR3 loop reads CASSLGLAGGGNEQFF. CDR3 bases: TGTGCCAGCAGCTTGGGGCTAGCGGGAGGGGGCAATGAGCAGTTCTTC.

The chain employs TRBV14 and TRBJ2-7; unclear D gene. Germline V gives CDR1 SGHDN, CDR2 FVKESK. The CDR3 is 14 amino acids. V dropped 4 bases and J dropped 0 bases, with 10 bases sitting between them. The CDR3 loop is CASSPTLSSYEQYF. DNA of the CDR3: TGTGCCAGCAGCCCGACACTTAGCTCCTACGAGCAGTACTTC.

This clone has a single count. CDR3: CANLLLPYNEQFF. DNA for the CDR3: TGTGCCAATCTACTTCTACCGTATAATGAGCAGTTCTTC. The chain carries TRBV27 and TRBJ2-1; D gene uncertain. CDR1 MNHEY and CDR2 SMNVEV come from the germline V gene (reference sequence). V lost 10 bases and J 7 bases, leaving 17 bases between the germline ends. This CDR3 is built from 13 residues.

The chain couples TRBV5-1 to TRBJ2-7; D may be TRBD2 (5 bases). The ends were cut back, 5 bases at V and 0 bases at J, with 12 bases in the middle. The CDR3 spans 14 residues. Germline lookup yields CDR1 SGHRS and CDR2 YFSETQ. Here the CDR3 DNA reads TGCGCCAGCAGAGCGGCTCTAAGCTCCTACGAGCAGTACTTC. Its translation: CASRAALSSYEQYF.

The chain links TRBV2 to TRBJ2-7; no reliable D call. This CDR3 region has 13 residues. The V gene's germline CDR1 is SNHLY and CDR2 FYNNEI. V shed 4 bases and J shed 1 base, with 8 bases lying between them. Here the CDR3 DNA reads TGTGCCAGCAGTGCTGCGTCATCCTACGAGCAGTACTTC. Its protein product is CASSAASSYEQYF. Complete variable domain (other parts from reference TRBV2 and TRBJ2-7): EPEVTQTPSHQVTQMGQEVILRCVPISNHLYFYWYRQILGQKVEFLVSFYNNEISEKSEIFDDQFSVERPDGSNFTLKIRSTKLEDSAMYFCASSAASSYEQYFGPGTRLTVT.

This clone was picked up one time. The chain employs TRBV7-8 and TRBJ2-7, with 7 bases fitting TRBD1. The CDR3 covers 13 residues. Germline loops: CDR1 SGHVS, CDR2 FQNEAQ. Trimming cost V 6 bases and J 2 bases; bases outside gene matches: 4. The CDR3 protein is CASRLQGPYEQYF. DNA for the CDR3: TGTGCCAGCAGATTACAGGGGCCCTACGAGCAGTACTTC.

The count of this clone is one. The genes are TRBV27 and TRBJ2-3; 7 bases fit TRBD1. Germline CDR1 and CDR2: MNHEY and SMNVEV (reference sequence). The CDR3 spans 15 residues. Germline trimming cut 5 bases from V and 4 bases from J; bases unmatched to any gene: 9. CDR3 coding DNA: TGTGCCAGCAGTCCCCGACAGGGATGGCCAGATACGCAGTATTTT. The encoded protein is CASSPRQGWPDTQYF.